Following are 32 T cell receptor beta chains from one sample sequenced in a study of PD-1 blockade in classical Hodgkin lymphoma. Every patient experienced relapse after autologous stem cell transplantation, and brentuximab vedotin exposure varied. The repertoire was sequenced with immunoSEQ multiplex PCR; TCRdb's copy has only in-frame clones and lacks some. The profile shows 60,000 or so clones, more than 90% of them singletons. The sample in question was peripheral blood mononuclear cells (PBMCs), obtained at baseline. These receptors all stem from a human donor with classical Hodgkin lymphoma.

The chain recombines TRBV10-1 with TRBJ1-1; unclear D gene. Germline assignment: CDR1 WNHNN and CDR2 SYGVQD (reference sequence). V was clipped by 0 bases and J by 0 bases, with 5 bases between them. This CDR3 is built from 14 residues. CDR3 region: CASSESAMNTEAFF. The CDR3 DNA reads TGCGCCAGCAGTGAGTCGGCTATGAACACTGAAGCTTTCTTT.

The V and J genes are TRBV4-1 and TRBJ2-7; the D gene is possibly TRBD1 (5 bases). Trimming left V 0 bases short and J 1 base short, with 7 bases between. Germline CDR1 is MGHRA and CDR2 is YSYEKL. The CDR3 length is 14 residues. CDR3 sequence reads: CASSQDPGSYEQYF. In DNA form, the CDR3 reads TGCGCCAGCAGCCAAGATCCAGGGTCCTACGAGCAGTACTTC.

Only one count was recorded for this clone. The chain couples TRBV9 to TRBJ1-2; perhaps TRBD1 as D (6 bases). CDR3 length equals 14 residues. Germline V gene sequence: CDR1 SGDLS, CDR2 YYNGEE. V lost 7 bases and J 0 bases, leaving 13 bases between the germline ends. The CDR3 nucleotides are TGTGCCAGCGGGGGGGCAGAGCCTAACTATGGCTACACCTTC. Its translation is CASGGAEPNYGYTF.

This clone appeared a single time. The gene calls are TRBV5-1 and TRBJ2-1; TRBD2 matches 8 bases. The V gene end was trimmed by 0 bases and the J gene end by 6 bases; junction bases not matched to a gene: 2. The CDR3 is 14 residues long. Per the germline V gene, CDR1 is SGHRS and CDR2 is YFSETQ. The CDR3 nucleotides read TGCGCCAGCAGCTTGGCACGGGGGGGCAATGAGCAGTTCTTC. Encoded protein: CASSLARGGNEQFF.

This chain links TRBV28 with TRBJ2-1, with D tentatively TRBD2 (6 bases). The CDR3 has 15 amino acids. Between the trimmed V and J ends, which lost 1 base and 4 bases, there was a span of 11 bases. Germline V gene data show CDR1 as MDHEN and CDR2 as SYDVKM. Here the CDR3 DNA reads TGTGCCAGCAGTTTATTACTAGCCTCGTACAATGAGCAGTTCTTC. Amino acids: CASSLLLASYNEQFF.

The CDR3 sequence: CASSLWGETQYF. CDR3 coding DNA: TGTGCCAGCAGCTTATGGGGAGAGACCCAGTACTTC. This rearrangement joins TRBV7-9 to TRBJ2-5; D gene uncertain. CDR1 is SEHNR and CDR2 is FQNEAQ in the germline V gene (reference sequence). Trimming took 2 bases from V and 4 from J, leaving 5 bases between them. The CDR3 loop spans 12 amino acids.

This clone showed up just a few times. The V call is TRBV4-1, the J call TRBJ2-1, with D unclear. Trimming removed 0 bases at V and 2 bases at J, with 2 bases between. CDR1 is MGHRA and CDR2 is YSYEKL in the germline V gene. The CDR3 extends over 13 amino acids. CDR3 loop: CASSQDPYNEQFF. DNA of the CDR3: TGCGCCAGCAGCCAAGACCCCTACAATGAGCAGTTCTTC.

The chain carries TRBV5-1 and TRBJ2-1; 8 positions agree with TRBD2. The CDR3 length is 13 residues. Germline loops: CDR1 SGHRS, CDR2 YFSETQ. V dropped 5 bases and J dropped 9; count of bases not matched to a gene: 7. CDR3: CASRSGTSTEQFF. Written as DNA, the CDR3 is TGCGCCAGCAGAAGTGGGACTAGTACTGAGCAGTTCTTC.

The V call is TRBV7-2, the J call TRBJ2-7; D is possibly TRBD2 (5 bases). This CDR3 has 12 amino acids. CDR1 is SGHTA, CDR2 FQGNSA, per germline. This CDR3 is CGVLARNYEQYF. CDR3 coding DNA: TGTGGGGTCCTAGCCCGAAACTACGAGCAGTACTTC. Filled out from reference TRBV7-2 and TRBJ2-7, the complete variable domain reads GAGVSQSPSNKVTEKGKDVELRCDPISGHTALYWYRQSLGQGLEFLIYFQGNSAPDKSGLPSDRFSAERTGGSVSTLTIQRTQQEDSAVYLCGVLARNYEQYFGPGTRLTVT.

The rearrangement uses TRBV7-2 and TRBJ2-4, with unresolved D. Trimming removed 3 bases at V and 5 bases at J, with 14 bases between. The CDR3 sequence is 15 residues long. Germline-derived CDR1 and CDR2 are SGHTA and FQGNSA. The CDR3: CASSFNPDPENIQYF. DNA for the CDR3: TGTGCCAGCAGCTTTAATCCCGACCCAGAAAACATTCAGTACTTC.

The rearrangement joins TRBV2 to TRBJ1-4; D not certain. Trimming shortened V by 2 bases and J by 0 bases, and 7 bases separated the two germline ends. Germline CDR1 reads SNHLY; CDR2 reads FYNNEI. The CDR3 runs to 15 residues. The DNA for the CDR3 is TGTGCCAGCAGTGAAATGGGGACAACTAATGAAAAACTGTTTTTT. It yields the protein CASSEMGTTNEKLFF.

J is TRBJ2-3 and V is TRBV18; TRBD1 matches 8 bases. The V gene's germline CDR1 is KGHSH and CDR2 LQKENI. V dropped 2 bases and J dropped 2; count of bases not matched to a gene: 6. The CDR3 runs to 16 residues. The chain's CDR3 is CASSPGGQVSTDTQYF. The DNA of the CDR3 is TGTGCCAGCTCACCAGGGGGACAGGTGTCCACAGATACGCAGTATTTT.

The gene calls are TRBV6-6 and TRBJ1-2, with 7 bases fitting TRBD1. J was trimmed by 4 bases and V by 6 bases; bases with no gene match: 5. The CDR3 loop spans 13 amino acids. Germline V gene sequence: CDR1 MNHNY, CDR2 SVGAGI (reference sequence). CDR3 amino acids: CASSQTGRYGYTF. In DNA form, the CDR3 reads TGTGCCAGCAGCCAGACAGGGCGCTATGGCTACACCTTC.

The chain uses TRBV28 and TRBJ1-4, with D perhaps matching TRBD1 (5 bases). Looked up from germline, CDR1 is MDHEN and CDR2 is SYDVKM. Trimming removed 2 bases at V and 8 bases at J, with 9 bases between. The CDR3 contains 13 residues. The CDR3 loop reads CASSLGWDEKLFF. CDR3 nucleotides: TGTGCCAGCAGTTTAGGCTGGGACGAAAAACTGTTTTTT.

V and J are TRBV6-5 and TRBJ2-7; the match to TRBD1 covers 9 bases. The CDR3 loop spans 15 amino acids. Germline CDR1 reads MNHEY; CDR2 reads SVGAGI. The trim removed 6 bases at V and 3 bases at J, leaving 9 bases unmatched. CDR3 loop: CASRISGQGFYEQYF. As DNA, the CDR3 is TGTGCCAGCAGGATTTCTGGACAGGGGTTCTACGAGCAGTACTTC.

This sequence joins TRBV5-4 and TRBJ2-7; 13 positions match TRBD2. From germline, CDR1 is SGHNT and CDR2 YYREEE (reference sequence). This CDR3 is 17 amino acids long. The V segment lost 4 bases and the J segment 4 bases; nucleotides outside the gene matches: 11. The CDR3 region has the DNA TGTGCCAGCAGCCTGGGACTAGCGGGAATCCCAGGTTACGAGCAGTACTTC. The encoded protein is CASSLGLAGIPGYEQYF.

The chain employs TRBV4-1 and TRBJ2-5; D remains ambiguous. The CDR3 loop spans 12 amino acids. The germline V gene has CDR1 MGHRA and CDR2 YSYEKL. V lost 3 bases to trimming and J lost 5 bases, with 7 bases between them. The CDR3 coding sequence is TGCGCCAGCAGCCAGGGTCGGGAGACCCAGTACTTC. It specifies CASSQGRETQYF.

The CDR3 nucleotides are TGTGCCAGCAGTGACGGGGGTGGGGAGCTGTTTTTT. Protein sequence: CASSDGGGELFF. The rearrangement links TRBV25-1 to TRBJ2-2; maybe TRBD2 (6 bases). CDR3 length: 12 residues. Germline V gene lookup returns CDR1 MGHDK and CDR2 SYGVNS. Trimming removed 3 bases from V and 8 bases from J, with 7 bases in between. The full variable domain, with the rest looked up from reference TRBV25-1 and TRBJ2-2, is EADIYQTPRYLVIGTGKKITLECSQTMGHDKMYWYQQDPGMELHLIHYSYGVNSTEKGDLSSESTVSRIRTEHFPLTLESARPSHTSQYLCASSDGGGELFFGEGSRLTVL.

This clone was detected only once. This chain joins TRBV2 and TRBJ2-3; possibly TRBD2 for D (6 bases). The V end was cut by 7 bases, the J end by 0 bases, with 17 bases between. Germline CDR1 SNHLY, CDR2 FYNNEI. CDR3 length equals 16 residues. CDR3 residues: CASKVRLATSTDTQYF. In DNA form, the CDR3 reads TGTGCCAGCAAAGTTCGGCTAGCGACTAGCACAGATACGCAGTATTTT.

The sample holds a few counts of this clone. This chain joins TRBV18 and TRBJ2-3; 8 nucleotides match TRBD2. The CDR3 runs to 13 residues. Looked up from germline, CDR1 is KGHSH and CDR2 is LQKENI. V was pared by 6 bases and J by 4 bases, with 3 bases of the junction left unmatched. The CDR3 region has the DNA TGTGCCAGCTCCCCGGGGGGGGCAGATACGCAGTATTTT. This gives the protein CASSPGGADTQYF.

V gene TRBV28 combines with J gene TRBJ2-7; the D call may be TRBD1 or TRBD2 (5 bases each). This CDR3 is built from 14 residues. The germline gives CDR1 MDHEN, CDR2 SYDVKM. V shed 5 bases and J shed 3 bases, with 14 bases lying between them. The CDR3 DNA is TGTGCCAGCAGTAGGGTTTGGGGGTACTACGAGCAGTACTTC. It is translated as CASSRVWGYYEQYF.

The chain employs TRBV4-1 and TRBJ2-3; TRBD2 might be the D (6 bases). Germline CDR1 is MGHRA and CDR2 is YSYEKL. The CDR3 extends over 16 amino acids. The ends were cut back, 5 bases at V and 4 bases at J, with 19 bases in the middle. The CDR3 reads CASSDRALGGADTQYF. The DNA for the CDR3 is TGCGCCAGCAGCGACCGGGCCCTAGGCGGGGCAGATACGCAGTATTTT.

The genes are TRBV7-8 and TRBJ2-3, with D tentatively TRBD1 or TRBD2 (7 bases each). Deletions cut 0 bases from V and 4 bases from J, with 20 bases between. The CDR3 is 18 residues long. Germline CDR1 is SGHVS and CDR2 is FQNEAQ. The CDR3 is CASSLASRGGVGADTQYF. The CDR3 DNA reads TGTGCCAGCAGCTTAGCCTCCAGGGGGGGGGTCGGTGCAGATACGCAGTATTTT.

The V and J genes are TRBV28 and TRBJ2-7, with TRBD1 matching over 7 bases. Germline V gives CDR1 MDHEN, CDR2 SYDVKM. CDR3 size: 16 residues. V was pared by 4 bases and J by 2 bases, with 11 bases of the junction left unmatched. CDR3 loop: CASSSNGQDLTYEQYF. The CDR3 coding sequence is TGTGCCAGCAGTTCCAACGGACAGGACCTAACCTACGAGCAGTACTTC. Complete variable domain (other parts from reference TRBV28 and TRBJ2-7): DVKVTQSSRYLVKRTGEKVFLECVQDMDHENMFWYRQDPGLGLRLIYFSYDVKMKEKGDIPEGYSVSREKKERFSLILESASTNQTSMYLCASSSNGQDLTYEQYFGPGTRLTVT.

V usage is TRBV27 and J usage is TRBJ2-7; TRBD1 matches 8 bases. Germline CDR1 MNHEY, CDR2 SMNVEV (reference sequence). V shed 5 bases, J shed 3 bases, and the junction held 3 bases outside the gene matches. The CDR3 is 13 residues long. The CDR3 coding sequence is TGTGCCAGCAGTCCGACAGGGGACTACGAGCAGTACTTC. Its translation is CASSPTGDYEQYF.

The rearrangement links TRBV6-1 to TRBJ2-1, with TRBD2 identical over 12 bases. Germline V CDR1 and CDR2: MNHNS, SASEGT. The V and J ends lost 5 bases and 6 bases, in that order; junction bases with no gene match: 5. This CDR3 has 15 amino acids. CDR3 sequence reads: CASSPSGGAGNEQFF. As DNA, the CDR3 is TGTGCCAGCAGTCCTAGCGGGGGGGCCGGCAATGAGCAGTTCTTC.

The CDR3 reads CASRSGGTSNQPQHF. The CDR3 DNA reads as TGTGCCAGCAGGTCGGGGGGAACGAGCAATCAGCCCCAGCATTTT. The V and J genes are TRBV2 and TRBJ1-5, with TRBD1 as a possible D gene (5 bases). Trimming removed 6 bases from V and 1 base from J, with 13 bases in between. From germline, CDR1 is SNHLY and CDR2 FYNNEI. This CDR3 has 15 residues.

V gene TRBV30 combines with J gene TRBJ1-1; D not certain. CDR1 GTSNPN and CDR2 SVGIG come from the germline V gene (reference sequence). Trimming left V 2 bases short and J 1 base short, with 14 bases between. This CDR3 comprises 15 residues. The chain's CDR3 is CAWSPRGIANTEAFF. CDR3 sequence (DNA): TGTGCCTGGAGTCCCCGAGGGATAGCGAACACTGAAGCTTTCTTT.

The chain has TRBV15 and TRBJ2-1, with 7 bases that match TRBD2. The V segment lost 5 bases and the J segment 2 bases; nucleotides outside the gene matches: 6. This CDR3 is 15 amino acids long. Germline loops: CDR1 LNHNV, CDR2 YYDKDF (reference sequence). The CDR3 is CATSGGGAPYNEQFF. The CDR3 DNA sequence: TGTGCCACCAGCGGGGGGGGTGCTCCCTACAATGAGCAGTTCTTC.

This rearrangement joins TRBV18 to TRBJ1-6, with 7 positions matching TRBD1. Germline V gene data show CDR1 as KGHSH and CDR2 as LQKENI. V lost 6 bases and J lost 0; bases outside the gene matches: 5. There are 16 residues in the CDR3. CDR3 sequence reads: CASSQGDSSYNSPLHF. In DNA form, the CDR3 reads TGTGCCAGCTCCCAGGGGGATAGCTCCTATAATTCACCCCTCCACTTT.

This sequence joins TRBV5-1 and TRBJ2-2; D gene unclear. Trimming pared 2 bases from V and 5 bases from J, leaving 16 bases between. The CDR3 contains 16 residues. Germline V lookup: CDR1 SGHRS, CDR2 YFSETQ. The CDR3 here is CASSLMTMGGTGELFF. In nucleotides, the CDR3 is TGCGCCAGCAGCTTAATGACGATGGGTGGGACCGGGGAGCTGTTTTTT.

The chain combines TRBV15 with TRBJ2-5; D unclear. Germline values: CDR1 LNHNV, CDR2 YYDKDF (reference sequence). The CDR3 consists of 13 residues. Trimming stripped 8 bases from V and 0 bases from J, with 10 bases between. CDR3 nucleotide sequence: TGTGCCACCTCCCCGGGCTACCAAGAGACCCAGTACTTC. Translated: CATSPGYQETQYF.